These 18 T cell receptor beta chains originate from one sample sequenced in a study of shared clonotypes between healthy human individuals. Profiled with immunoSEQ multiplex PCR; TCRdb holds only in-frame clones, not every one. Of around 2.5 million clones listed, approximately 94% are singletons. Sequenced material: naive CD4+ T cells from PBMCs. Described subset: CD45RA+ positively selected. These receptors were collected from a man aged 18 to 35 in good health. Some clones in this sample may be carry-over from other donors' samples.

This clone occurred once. The CDR3 DNA follows: TGTGCCAGCAGTTACCTTCCCCCCAATGAGCAGTTCTTC. Translation gives CASSYLPPNEQFF. This chain links TRBV6-5 with TRBJ2-1; D is unclear. The V gene's germline CDR1 is MNHEY and CDR2 SVGAGI. Trimming cost V 2 bases and J 6 bases, with 8 bases left between them. CDR3 length: 13 amino acids.

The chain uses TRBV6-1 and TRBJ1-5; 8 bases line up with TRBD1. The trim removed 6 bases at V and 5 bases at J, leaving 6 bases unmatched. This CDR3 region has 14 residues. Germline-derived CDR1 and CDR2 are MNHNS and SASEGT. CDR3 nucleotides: TGTGCCAGCAGGGACGGACAGGGTTATCAGCCCCAGCATTTT. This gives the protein CASRDGQGYQPQHF.

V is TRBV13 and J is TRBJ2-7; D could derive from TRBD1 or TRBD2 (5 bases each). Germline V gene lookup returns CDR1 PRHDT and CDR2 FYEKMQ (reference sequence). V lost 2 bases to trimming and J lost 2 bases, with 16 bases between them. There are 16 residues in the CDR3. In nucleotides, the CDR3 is TGTGCCAGCAGCTTAAAACTCCGGGACGCAACCTACGAGCAGTACTTC. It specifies CASSLKLRDATYEQYF.

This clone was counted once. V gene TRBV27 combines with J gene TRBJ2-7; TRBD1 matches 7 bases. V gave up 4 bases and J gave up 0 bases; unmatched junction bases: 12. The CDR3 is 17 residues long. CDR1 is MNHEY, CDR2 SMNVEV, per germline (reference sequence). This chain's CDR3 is CASSSFLRQGNSYEQYF. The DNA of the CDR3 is TGTGCCAGCAGTTCTTTCCTTCGACAGGGAAACTCCTACGAGCAGTACTTC.

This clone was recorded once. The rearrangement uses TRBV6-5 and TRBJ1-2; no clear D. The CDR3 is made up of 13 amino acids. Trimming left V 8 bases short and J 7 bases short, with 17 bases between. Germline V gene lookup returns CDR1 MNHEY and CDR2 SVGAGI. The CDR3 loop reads CASRESEGGGYTF. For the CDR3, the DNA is TGTGCCAGCCGAGAATCGGAGGGAGGTGGCTACACCTTC.

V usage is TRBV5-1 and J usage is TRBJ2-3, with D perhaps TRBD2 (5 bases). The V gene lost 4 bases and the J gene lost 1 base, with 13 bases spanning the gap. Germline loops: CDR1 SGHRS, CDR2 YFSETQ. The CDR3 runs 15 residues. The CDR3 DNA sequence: TGCGCCAGCAGCCCTGGAGGCTTGCGCACAGATACGCAGTATTTT. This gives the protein CASSPGGLRTDTQYF.

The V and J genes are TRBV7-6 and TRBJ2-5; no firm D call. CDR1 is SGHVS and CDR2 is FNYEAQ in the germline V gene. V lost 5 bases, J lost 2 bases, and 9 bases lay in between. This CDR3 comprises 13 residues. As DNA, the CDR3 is TGTGCCAGCAGCGCACTCAGACAAGAGACCCAGTACTTC. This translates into CASSALRQETQYF. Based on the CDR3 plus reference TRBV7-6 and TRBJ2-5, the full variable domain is GAGVSQSPRYKVTKRGQDVALRCDPISGHVSLYWYRQALGQGPEFLTYFNYEAQQDKSGLPNDRFSAERPEGSISTLTIQRTEQRDSAMYRCASSALRQETQYFGPGTRLLVL.

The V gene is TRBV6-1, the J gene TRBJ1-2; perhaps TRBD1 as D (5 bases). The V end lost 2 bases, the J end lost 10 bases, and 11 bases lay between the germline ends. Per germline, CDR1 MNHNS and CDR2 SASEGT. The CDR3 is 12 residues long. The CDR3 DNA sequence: TGTGCCAGCAGTGAAACGGGACTCCTCTACACCTTC. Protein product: CASSETGLLYTF.

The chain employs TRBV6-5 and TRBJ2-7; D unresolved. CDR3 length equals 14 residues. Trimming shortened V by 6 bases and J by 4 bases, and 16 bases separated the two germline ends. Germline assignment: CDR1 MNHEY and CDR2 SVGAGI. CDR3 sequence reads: CASRRTFLSYEQYF. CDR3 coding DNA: TGTGCCAGCAGGAGGACCTTCTTAAGTTACGAGCAGTACTTC.

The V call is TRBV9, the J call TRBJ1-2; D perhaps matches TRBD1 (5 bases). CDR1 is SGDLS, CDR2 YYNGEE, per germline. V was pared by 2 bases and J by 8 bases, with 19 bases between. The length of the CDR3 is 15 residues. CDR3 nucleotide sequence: TGTGCCAGCAGCGTCGACTTAATTCCCCGGGGCGGCTACACCTTC. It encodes CASSVDLIPRGGYTF.

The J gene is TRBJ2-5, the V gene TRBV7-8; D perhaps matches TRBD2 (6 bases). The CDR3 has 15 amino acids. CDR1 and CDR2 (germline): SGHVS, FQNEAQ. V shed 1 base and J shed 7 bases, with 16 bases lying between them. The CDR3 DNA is TGTGCCAGCAGCTTAGGTTCCGCGGGGATCGGGACCCAGTACTTC. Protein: CASSLGSAGIGTQYF.

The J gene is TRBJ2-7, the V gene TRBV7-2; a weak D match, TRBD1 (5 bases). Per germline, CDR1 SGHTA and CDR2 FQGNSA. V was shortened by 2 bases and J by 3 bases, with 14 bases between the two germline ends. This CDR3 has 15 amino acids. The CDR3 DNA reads TGTGCCAGCAGCTTAATGGGGCCAGGCGGCTACGAGCAGTACTTC. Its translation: CASSLMGPGGYEQYF.

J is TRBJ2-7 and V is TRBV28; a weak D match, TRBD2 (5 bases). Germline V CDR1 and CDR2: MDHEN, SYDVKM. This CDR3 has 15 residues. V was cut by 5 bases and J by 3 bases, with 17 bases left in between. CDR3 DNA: TGTGCCAGCAGTCCCACTAGTCCCCCCCTCTACGAGCAGTACTTC. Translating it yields CASSPTSPPLYEQYF.

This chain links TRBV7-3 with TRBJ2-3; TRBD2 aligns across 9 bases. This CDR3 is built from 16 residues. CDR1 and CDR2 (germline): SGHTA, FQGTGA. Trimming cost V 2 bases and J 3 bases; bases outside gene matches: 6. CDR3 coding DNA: TGTGCCAGCAGCTTACGCGGGAGGGCCAATACAGATACGCAGTATTTT. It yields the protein CASSLRGRANTDTQYF.

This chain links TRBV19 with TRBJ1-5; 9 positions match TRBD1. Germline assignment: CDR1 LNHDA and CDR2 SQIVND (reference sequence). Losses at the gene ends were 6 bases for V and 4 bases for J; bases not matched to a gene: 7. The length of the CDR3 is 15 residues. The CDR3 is CASREQGAGNQPQHF. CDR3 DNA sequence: TGTGCCAGTAGGGAACAGGGGGCTGGGAATCAGCCCCAGCATTTT.

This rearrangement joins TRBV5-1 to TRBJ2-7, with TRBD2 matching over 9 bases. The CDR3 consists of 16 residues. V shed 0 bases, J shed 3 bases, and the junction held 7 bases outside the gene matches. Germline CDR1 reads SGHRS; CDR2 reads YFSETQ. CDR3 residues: CASSLAVGLALYEQYF. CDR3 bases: TGCGCCAGCAGCTTGGCCGTGGGACTAGCCCTCTACGAGCAGTACTTC.

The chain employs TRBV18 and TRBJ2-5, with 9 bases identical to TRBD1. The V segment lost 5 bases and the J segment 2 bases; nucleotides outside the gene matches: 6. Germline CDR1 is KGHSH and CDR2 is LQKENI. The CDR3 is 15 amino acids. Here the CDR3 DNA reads TGTGCCAGCTCAGTCCTGACAGGGGGGCAAGAGACCCAGTACTTC. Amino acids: CASSVLTGGQETQYF.

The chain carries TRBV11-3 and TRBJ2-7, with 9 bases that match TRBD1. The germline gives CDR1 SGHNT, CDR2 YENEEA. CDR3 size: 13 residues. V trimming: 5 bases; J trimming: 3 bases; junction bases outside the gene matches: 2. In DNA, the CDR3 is TGTGCCAGCAGCCCGACAGGGGGCTACGAGCAGTACTTC. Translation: CASSPTGGYEQYF.